This entry lists 24 T cell receptor beta chains sequenced from one sample in a study of T cell responses to AZD1222 COVID-19 vaccine. Profiled with immunoSEQ multiplex PCR; TCRdb holds only in-frame clones, not every one. The sample records some 170,000 clones, around 90% being singletons. The sample in question was peripheral blood, obtained 28 days after the second AZD1222 dose. These receptors all come from an adult who received the AZD1222 COVID-19 vaccine.

V gene TRBV25-1 combines with J gene TRBJ1-2, with 7 nucleotides matching TRBD1. The trim removed 4 bases at V and 8 bases at J, leaving 4 bases unmatched. There are 12 residues in the CDR3. Germline V gene lookup returns CDR1 MGHDK and CDR2 SYGVNS. The CDR3 loop reads CASSGQGEGYTF. Written as DNA, the CDR3 is TGTGCCAGCAGTGGACAGGGAGAGGGCTACACCTTC.

The CDR3 is CASSLRAGVYGYTF. The CDR3 region has the DNA TGTGCCAGCAGTTTAAGGGCAGGAGTCTATGGCTACACCTTC. The genes are TRBV27 and TRBJ1-2, with no clear D. V dropped 2 bases and J dropped 4 bases, with 11 bases sitting between them. This CDR3 region has 14 residues. Looked up from germline, CDR1 is MNHEY and CDR2 is SMNVEV (reference sequence).

This chain joins TRBV18 and TRBJ2-3; TRBD2 is a possible D gene (6 bases). V lost 5 bases and J lost 6, with 18 bases in between. CDR3 size: 15 residues. CDR1 and CDR2 from the germline V gene are KGHSH and LQKENI. The CDR3 DNA sequence: TGTGCCAGCTCAGACGGGCCAGGCGGGGAGGATACGCAGTATTTT. Translating gives CASSDGPGGEDTQYF.

V is TRBV19 and J is TRBJ1-4; 9 positions match TRBD1. The CDR3 consists of 14 residues. With 4 bases clipped from V and 10 bases from J, the junction kept 7 bases outside the gene matches. Germline V gene lookup returns CDR1 LNHDA and CDR2 SQIVND (reference sequence). DNA of the CDR3: TGTGCCAGTAGTAAATGGGACAGGGTTGGAAAACTGTTTTTT. It specifies CASSKWDRVGKLFF.

This rearrangement joins TRBV21-1 to TRBJ1-1; TRBD1 is taken as the D call from the table, unchecked against the DNA. TRBV21-1 is listed as a pseudogene. This CDR3 spans 16 amino acids. This CDR3 reads CASSADRGPHGAEAFF. As DNA, the CDR3 is TGTGCCAGCAGCGCTGACAGGGGGCCCCATGGGGCTGAAGCTTTCTTT.

V gene TRBV30 combines with J gene TRBJ1-4; D unresolved. The length of the CDR3 is 13 residues. V gave up 2 bases and J gave up 7 bases, with 11 bases separating them. Germline V gives CDR1 GTSNPN, CDR2 SVGIG (reference sequence). The CDR3 protein is CAWSSMVSEKLFF. In DNA form, the CDR3 reads TGTGCCTGGAGTTCAATGGTTTCTGAAAAACTGTTTTTT.

V usage is TRBV24-1 and J usage is TRBJ1-1; no clear D. CDR3 length: 14 residues. V shed 7 bases and J shed 2 bases, with 13 bases lying between them. Germline CDR1 KGHDR, CDR2 SFDVKD. CDR3 in amino acids: CATRVSGSNTEAFF. CDR3 DNA: TGTGCCACCAGAGTGTCGGGGAGCAACACTGAAGCTTTCTTT.

This chain links TRBV5-1 with TRBJ2-3; 9 nucleotides line up with TRBD1. The J segment lost 1 base and the V segment lost 4 bases, leaving 1 base of the junction unmatched. The CDR3 length is 14 residues. Germline CDR1 SGHRS, CDR2 YFSETQ. CDR3 protein: CASSRTGGTDTQYF. The CDR3 nucleotides are TGCGCCAGCAGCCGGACAGGGGGCACAGATACGCAGTATTTT.

V and J are TRBV10-3 and TRBJ2-7; 7 bases line up with TRBD1. CDR1 is ENHRY, CDR2 SYGVKD, per germline. The CDR3 has 14 amino acids. The ends lost 2 bases at V and 5 bases at J; junction bases unmatched: 6. The DNA of the CDR3 is TGTGCCATCAGTGAGGCGAACAGGGGCCACGAGCAGTACTTC. This codes for CAISEANRGHEQYF.

CDR3 loop: CASSPGAGYTF. CDR3 bases: TGTGCCAGCAGCCCGGGGGCTGGCTACACCTTC. V gene TRBV3-1 (or the pseudogene TRBV3-2) combines with J gene TRBJ1-2; possibly TRBD1 for D (6 bases). The CDR3 runs 11 residues. Germline values: CDR1 LGHDT, CDR2 YNNKEL (reference sequence). V gave up 4 bases and J gave up 7 bases, with 7 bases separating them.

The rearrangement joins TRBV7-9 to TRBJ1-1; 7 bases align to TRBD1. CDR3 length: 17 amino acids. Germline CDR1 is SEHNR and CDR2 is FQNEAQ (reference sequence). V shed 3 bases, J shed 4 bases, and the junction held 14 bases outside the gene matches. The CDR3 region has the DNA TGTGCCAGCAGCTTCCCAGGGGGGGGAGGCAAGGGCACTGAAGCTTTCTTT. Translation: CASSFPGGGGKGTEAFF. The whole variable domain, filled in from reference TRBV7-9 and TRBJ1-1, reads DTGVSQNPRHKITKRGQNVTFRCDPISEHNRLYWYRQTLGQGPEFLTYFQNEAQLEKSRLLSDRFSAERPKGSFSTLEIQRTEQGDSAMYLCASSFPGGGGKGTEAFFGQGTRLTVV.

J is TRBJ1-5 and V is TRBV19; D call uncertain. This CDR3 has 13 amino acids. The germline V gene encodes CDR1 LNHDA and CDR2 SQIVND (reference sequence). Trimming left V 3 bases short and J 3 bases short, with 6 bases between. The CDR3 region is CASSISLNQPQHF. The CDR3, as DNA: TGTGCCAGTAGTATCTCCCTCAATCAGCCCCAGCATTTT.

V and J are TRBV7-9 and TRBJ1-2; D unclear. Germline values: CDR1 SEHNR, CDR2 FQNEAQ (reference sequence). Trimming took 0 bases from V and 2 from J, leaving 7 bases between them. This CDR3 comprises 14 residues. The CDR3 is CASSLAGRNYGYTF. The DNA of the CDR3 is TGTGCCAGCAGCTTAGCGGGCAGGAACTATGGCTACACCTTC.

The chain has TRBV18 and TRBJ1-3, with a possible D match to TRBD1 (6 bases). V lost 2 bases to trimming and J lost 0 bases, with 14 bases between them. Per germline, CDR1 KGHSH and CDR2 LQKENI. The CDR3 totals 17 residues. The CDR3 coding sequence is TGTGCCAGCTCACCAACCGAGGGGGGGAACTCTGGAAACACCATATATTTT. Translated: CASSPTEGGNSGNTIYF.

In this sample, this clone turned up a few times. The chain links TRBV9 to TRBJ1-2; D gene unclear. The germline V gene encodes CDR1 SGDLS and CDR2 YYNGEE. There are 14 residues in the CDR3. The V gene lost 2 bases and the J gene lost 2 bases, with 10 bases spanning the gap. Here the CDR3 DNA reads TGTGCCAGCAGCGTGGAGGAGGGAAACTATGGCTACACCTTC. It encodes CASSVEEGNYGYTF.

This rearrangement joins TRBV6-6 to TRBJ1-5; maybe TRBD1 (5 bases). The V gene's germline CDR1 is MNHNY and CDR2 SVGAGI (reference sequence). This CDR3 region has 15 residues. Trimming stripped 5 bases from V and 5 bases from J, with 16 bases between. DNA for the CDR3: TGTGCCAGCAGTGTCCCGGGGCCCTCAGATCAGCCCCAGCATTTT. It specifies CASSVPGPSDQPQHF.

The rearrangement joins TRBV3-1 (or the pseudogene TRBV3-2) to TRBJ1-1, with a possible D match to TRBD1 (5 bases). Trimming removed 2 bases at V and 4 bases at J, with 14 bases between. The germline gives CDR1 LGHDT, CDR2 YNNKEL (reference sequence). This CDR3 is built from 15 residues. The chain's CDR3 is CASSQQGTLGTEAFF. The CDR3 DNA is TGTGCCAGCAGCCAACAGGGTACTTTGGGCACTGAAGCTTTCTTT.

V is TRBV2 and J is TRBJ2-2; D unresolved. Trimming took off 7 bases at V and 5 bases at J, with 17 bases between the two ends. The V gene's germline CDR1 is SNHLY and CDR2 FYNNEI. The length of the CDR3 is 15 residues. CDR3 protein: CASTETGSRTGELFF. CDR3 DNA: TGTGCCAGCACCGAAACCGGGTCGAGGACCGGGGAGCTGTTTTTT.

The chain uses TRBV5-8 and TRBJ1-5; D is possibly TRBD1 (6 bases). CDR3 length equals 16 residues. With 4 bases removed from V and 4 bases from J, the gap between germline ends came to 18 bases. Germline assignment: CDR1 SGHTS and CDR2 YDEGEE. The CDR3: CASSIGWGAQNQPQHF. Here the CDR3 DNA reads TGTGCCAGCAGCATTGGTTGGGGGGCCCAAAATCAGCCCCAGCATTTT.

V gene TRBV5-6 combines with J gene TRBJ2-2; D is possibly TRBD1 (6 bases). In germline, CDR1 is SGHDT, CDR2 YYEEEE. V was cut by 0 bases and J by 3 bases, with 9 bases left in between. The CDR3 loop spans 15 amino acids. For the CDR3, the DNA is TGTGCCAGCAGCTTGGACAGGGATTACACCGGGGAGCTGTTTTTT. Its translation: CASSLDRDYTGELFF.

This chain uses TRBV7-9 with TRBJ1-1; D not resolved. CDR3 length: 16 residues. V dropped 3 bases and J dropped 1 base, with 15 bases sitting between them. Germline V lookup: CDR1 SEHNR, CDR2 FQNEAQ (reference sequence). CDR3 sequence (DNA): TGTGCCAGCAGCTTCTCAGCAAGGTCATCGAACACTGAAGCTTTCTTT. Translated: CASSFSARSSNTEAFF.

The rearrangement links TRBV7-8 to TRBJ2-7; no firm D call. CDR1 is SGHVS and CDR2 is FQNEAQ in the germline V gene. V lost 5 bases and J 6 bases, leaving 11 bases between the germline ends. This CDR3 comprises 12 residues. The CDR3 DNA is TGTGCCAGCAGCCCGATAAGAGGCGAGCAGTACTTC. Translation: CASSPIRGEQYF.

V is TRBV27 and J is TRBJ2-2; 7 bases map to TRBD2. Germline CDR1 MNHEY, CDR2 SMNVEV (reference sequence). This CDR3 is 14 amino acids long. V shed 3 bases, J shed 6 bases, and the junction held 4 bases outside the gene matches. The CDR3 DNA sequence: TGTGCCAGCAGTTTTGGGGGAGGGGCCGGGGAGCTGTTTTTT. It specifies CASSFGGGAGELFF.

The rearrangement links TRBV20-1 to TRBJ2-3; D is unclear. V gave up 3 bases and J gave up 6 bases, with 19 bases separating them. CDR1 is DFQATT and CDR2 is SNEGSKA in the germline V gene (reference sequence). The CDR3 covers 15 residues. The CDR3 loop reads CSASSRREIVDTQYF. The CDR3 coding sequence is TGCAGTGCTAGTAGTCGACGAGAGATCGTCGATACGCAGTATTTT.